This T cell receptor (beta chain) was identified in a study of CD8 T cells in Susac syndrome. TCR beta sequencing covered blood CD8+ and CD4+ T cells. Negative isolation was used for CD8+ and CD4+ T cells, and FACS enrichment was applied to TEMRA cells. Trimming stripped 1 base from V and 0 bases from J, with 6 bases between. This CDR3 contains 14 residues. Germline values: CDR1 KGHSH, CDR2 LQKENI. Reverse transcription of about 0.45 to 1 ug RNA was performed with random hexamers. Amplification of TCR beta CDR3 by immunoSEQ multiplex PCR spanned 54 Vbeta and 13 Jbeta. TCRdb reanalysed the immunoSEQ multiplex PCR reads using MiXCR and keeps one entry per CDR3 protein. The table records approximately 160,000 distinct CDR3 sequences, approximately 94% of them present only once.

The clonotype was recovered from a human donor with multiple sclerosis. Material for sequencing was CD4+ T cells from PBMCs. This chain uses TRBV18 with TRBJ1-1, with D hard to call. CDR3 bases: TGTGCCAGCTCACCACAGGGCCTGAACACTGAAGCTTTCTTT. Its translation is CASSPQGLNTEAFF.